Below, 27 T cell receptor beta chains from the same sample are listed, as sequenced in a study of cytomegalovirus exposure and HLA in healthy donors (dated by TCRdb to the late 2010s). The method behind the library was the immunoSEQ multiplex PCR assay. A mixture of 60 forward primers for TCR Vbeta segments and 13 reverse primers for TCR Jbeta segments was used in the multiplex PCR. Drawn from immuneACCESS, this table holds only the in-frame rearrangements with V and J called that TCRdb kept. Clones are partly lost; checked studies trace under half to an unresolved V gene and leave the rest unexplained. The sample table lists some 150,000 clones, roughly 87% of them with a count of one. The top ten hold 0.85% to 1% of the sample. Material for sequencing was PBMCs. Every receptor here comes from a woman in her twenties or thirties in good health and CMV-seronegative.

The genes are TRBV5-1 and TRBJ2-3, with a weak D call TRBD2 (5 bases). The germline V and J ends were trimmed by 4 bases and 0 bases, with 15 bases remaining between them. Looked up from germline, CDR1 is SGHRS and CDR2 is YFSETQ. This CDR3 has 16 residues. The CDR3 DNA reads TGCGCCAGCAGCGCCAGCGGTTATCCTAGCACAGATACGCAGTATTTT. This gives the protein CASSASGYPSTDTQYF.

This chain links TRBV18 with TRBJ2-1; D may be TRBD2 (5 bases). The CDR3 has 13 amino acids. V lost 5 bases and J lost 3, with 8 bases in between. CDR1 and CDR2 from the germline V gene are KGHSH and LQKENI. The CDR3 loop is CASSISVYNEQFF. DNA of the CDR3: TGTGCCAGCTCAATTAGCGTCTACAATGAGCAGTTCTTC. The whole variable domain, remainder taken from reference TRBV18 and TRBJ2-1, is NAGVMQNPRHLVRRRGQEARLRCSPMKGHSHVYWYRQLPEEGLKFMVYLQKENIIDESGMPKERFSAEFPKEGPSILRIQQVVRGDSAAYFCASSISVYNEQFFGPGTRLTVL.

This chain joins TRBV6-4 and TRBJ2-2; 7 bases fit TRBD1. Germline lookup yields CDR1 MRHNA and CDR2 SNTAGT. The length of the CDR3 is 14 residues. With 4 bases clipped from V and 4 bases from J, the junction kept 3 bases outside the gene matches. CDR3 amino acids: CASSVGGGTGELFF. Here the CDR3 DNA reads TGTGCCAGCAGTGTAGGGGGCGGCACCGGGGAGCTGTTTTTT.

The J gene is TRBJ2-7, the V gene TRBV29-1; 12 nucleotides line up with TRBD1. The V segment lost 6 bases and the J segment 4 bases; nucleotides outside the gene matches: 7. The CDR3 is made up of 14 amino acids. Germline V gene sequence: CDR1 SQVTM, CDR2 ANQGSEA. The CDR3 sequence is CSVDPGQGAYEQYF. The DNA of the CDR3 is TGCAGCGTCGACCCGGGACAGGGGGCGTACGAGCAGTACTTC.

The chain uses TRBV19 and TRBJ1-2; D may be TRBD1 (5 bases). Trimming pared 3 bases from V and 4 bases from J, leaving 12 bases between. Germline V gene sequence: CDR1 LNHDA, CDR2 SQIVND (reference sequence). The CDR3 is 14 amino acids. Here the CDR3 reads CASSIQQGSYGYTF. The CDR3 DNA sequence: TGTGCCAGTAGTATCCAGCAGGGAAGCTATGGCTACACCTTC.

This clone has just a few counts. This chain connects TRBV18 to TRBJ1-5, with D possibly being TRBD1 (5 bases). CDR3 length: 16 residues. V gave up 2 bases and J gave up 0 bases, with 11 bases separating them. Germline CDR1 KGHSH, CDR2 LQKENI. CDR3 coding DNA: TGTGCCAGCTCACCAGGGGCTGAATATAGCAATCAGCCCCAGCATTTT. This codes for CASSPGAEYSNQPQHF.

The V call is TRBV2, the J call TRBJ1-2; 7 nucleotides agree with TRBD1. In germline, CDR1 is SNHLY, CDR2 FYNNEI. The CDR3 has 12 amino acids. CDR3 residues: CASEGAGYGYTF. CDR3 nucleotides: TGTGCTAGCGAGGGGGCCGGCTATGGCTACACCTTC.

The J gene is TRBJ1-5, the V gene TRBV2, with 10 bases fitting TRBD1. Trimming removed 6 bases from V and 2 bases from J; junction bases left unmatched: 10. Germline lookup yields CDR1 SNHLY and CDR2 FYNNEI. CDR3 length: 17 amino acids. The chain's CDR3 is CASSDGQGVTGNQPQHF. The CDR3 DNA reads as TGTGCCAGCAGCGATGGACAGGGGGTGACTGGCAATCAGCCCCAGCATTTT.

The genes are TRBV11-2 and TRBJ1-5, with 7 bases identical to TRBD1. V trimming: 1 base; J trimming: 1 base; junction bases outside the gene matches: 1. Per germline, CDR1 SGHAT and CDR2 FQNNGV. The CDR3 is 15 amino acids. The chain's CDR3 is CASSLAGGSNQPQHF. DNA of the CDR3: TGTGCCAGCAGCTTAGCAGGGGGAAGCAATCAGCCCCAGCATTTT. The full variable domain, in which reference TRBV11-2 and TRBJ1-5 provide the parts outside the CDR3, is EAGVAQSPRYKIIEKRQSVAFWCNPISGHATLYWYQQILGQGPKLLIQFQNNGVVDDSQLPKDRFSAERLKGVDSTLKIQPAKLEDSAVYLCASSLAGGSNQPQHFGDGTRLSIL.

This chain connects TRBV7-2 to TRBJ2-1, with 9 bases aligning to TRBD2. Germline V lookup: CDR1 SGHTA, CDR2 FQGNSA. The CDR3 length is 16 residues. The V gene end was trimmed by 0 bases and the J gene end by 10 bases; junction bases not matched to a gene: 10. The CDR3 sequence: CASSLAGAGGLREQFF. The CDR3 bases are TGTGCCAGCAGCTTAGCTGGGGCGGGAGGGTTAAGGGAGCAGTTCTTC.

The chain combines TRBV7-9 with TRBJ1-3, with D perhaps TRBD1 (5 bases). Per germline, CDR1 SEHNR and CDR2 FQNEAQ (reference sequence). The CDR3 has 16 amino acids. V was pared by 4 bases and J by 0 bases, with 13 bases between. CDR3 bases: TGTGCCAGCAGCTCAGCCCGGGGACTCTCTGGAAACACCATATATTTT. This sequence encodes CASSSARGLSGNTIYF.

V gene TRBV5-1 combines with J gene TRBJ1-2; D not resolved. Trimming took off 4 bases at V and 6 bases at J, with 16 bases between the two ends. The germline CDR1 and CDR2 sequences are SGHRS and YFSETQ. This CDR3 contains 14 residues. The CDR3 spells CASSAPGSLHGYTF. The CDR3 DNA is TGCGCCAGCAGCGCCCCGGGGTCCTTGCATGGCTACACCTTC.

The chain recombines TRBV6-5 with TRBJ2-7, with a weak D call TRBD2 (7 bases). This CDR3 is 15 amino acids long. The V gene's germline CDR1 is MNHEY and CDR2 SVGAGI. V was trimmed by 7 bases and J by 0 bases, leaving 16 bases between them. CDR3 protein: CASNPLGGHSYEQYF. The CDR3 DNA sequence: TGTGCCAGCAACCCTCTGGGGGGGCACTCCTACGAGCAGTACTTC.

This chain joins TRBV5-6 and TRBJ1-4; D gene unclear. The germline V gene encodes CDR1 SGHDT and CDR2 YYEEEE. V lost 4 bases to trimming and J lost 5 bases, with 15 bases between them. The CDR3 spans 15 residues. The CDR3 nucleotides are TGTGCCAGCAGCCTGGTGGGAGGTGGGAATGAAAAACTGTTTTTT. This sequence encodes CASSLVGGGNEKLFF.

This clone was found a few times. The chain recombines TRBV27 with TRBJ1-3, with D possibly TRBD1 on 5 matching bases. The CDR3 runs 13 residues. In germline, CDR1 is MNHEY, CDR2 SMNVEV (reference sequence). V was cut by 6 bases and J by 0 bases, with 6 bases left in between. The chain's CDR3 is CASRGHSGNTIYF. CDR3 sequence (DNA): TGTGCCAGCAGGGGGCACTCTGGAAACACCATATATTTT.

The J gene is TRBJ2-3, the V gene TRBV9; 9 bases agree with TRBD1. Germline V lookup: CDR1 SGDLS, CDR2 YYNGEE. V shed 3 bases and J 8 bases; nucleotides not matched to a gene: 16. The CDR3 totals 17 residues. CDR3: CASSAPQGAAGTLTQYF. The CDR3 DNA reads TGTGCCAGCAGCGCTCCACAGGGGGCGGCCGGCACACTTACGCAGTATTTT.

A remark on this clone: Other DNA variants within this sample encode the same CDR3. The V call is TRBV7-9, the J call TRBJ2-2; D is perhaps TRBD2 (6 bases). The CDR3 loop spans 13 amino acids. CDR1 SEHNR and CDR2 FQNEAQ come from the germline V gene (reference sequence). Deletions cut 2 bases from V and 8 bases from J, with 9 bases between. The CDR3 sequence: CASSLTSTGELFF. CDR3 DNA sequence: TGTGCCAGCAGCTTAACTAGCACGGGGGAGCTGTTTTTT.

The CDR3, as DNA: TGTGCCAGCAGCCCCCCCGGCGGGGATTGGGAGACCCAGTACTTC. Translation: CASSPPGGDWETQYF. This rearrangement joins TRBV9 to TRBJ2-5, with a possible D match to TRBD2 (6 bases). V shed 4 bases and J shed 5 bases, with 18 bases lying between them. The germline gives CDR1 SGDLS, CDR2 YYNGEE. This CDR3 contains 15 residues.

This rearrangement joins TRBV29-1 to TRBJ1-1; D is undetermined. The CDR3 spans 16 residues. Trimming cost V 3 bases and J 6 bases, with 23 bases left between them. Germline V gene sequence: CDR1 SQVTM, CDR2 ANQGSEA. CDR3 in DNA: TGCAGCGTTGAGAAAAGGAACCGGGGAGTTTTCTCTGAAGCTTTCTTT. Translating it yields CSVEKRNRGVFSEAFF.

The chain uses TRBV6-6 and TRBJ2-3; D is possibly TRBD2 (6 bases). This CDR3 has 15 amino acids. Germline CDR1 reads MNHNY; CDR2 reads SVGAGI (reference sequence). Trimming stripped 2 bases from V and 6 bases from J, with 15 bases between. CDR3 bases: TGTGCCAGCAGTTACACGGGACTTCACCAGGATACGCAGTATTTT. It yields the protein CASSYTGLHQDTQYF.

The V call is TRBV7-9, the J call TRBJ2-1, with 11 bases that match TRBD2. CDR1 SEHNR and CDR2 FQNEAQ come from the germline V gene (reference sequence). The CDR3 runs to 15 residues. The trim removed 4 bases at V and 5 bases at J, leaving 4 bases unmatched. CDR3 amino acids: CASSSKLAGDNEQFF. In nucleotides, the CDR3 is TGTGCCAGCAGCTCAAAACTAGCGGGAGACAATGAGCAGTTCTTC.

DNA for the CDR3: TGCGCCAGCAGCCAAGATCCACATAGCGGGACCCAGTACTTC. Its translation: CASSQDPHSGTQYF. The gene calls are TRBV4-1 and TRBJ2-5, with TRBD2 as a possible D gene (6 bases). Trimming removed 0 bases at V and 7 bases at J, with 12 bases between. Germline CDR1 MGHRA, CDR2 YSYEKL. CDR3 length equals 14 residues.

V gene TRBV7-2 combines with J gene TRBJ2-1; 9 nucleotides align to TRBD2. J lost 2 bases, V lost 1 base, and 3 bases had no gene match. The CDR3 is made up of 16 amino acids. Germline CDR1 and CDR2: SGHTA and FQGNSA. The CDR3 is CASSLVRTSAYNEQFF. The CDR3 bases are TGTGCCAGCAGCTTAGTTCGGACTAGCGCCTACAATGAGCAGTTCTTC.

CDR3 sequence reads: CASSLGGGGMNQPQHF. The CDR3, as DNA: TGCGCCAGCAGCTTGGGTGGAGGGGGCATGAATCAGCCCCAGCATTTT. The V gene is TRBV5-1, the J gene TRBJ1-5; 7 bases map to TRBD1. Trimming took 0 bases from V and 4 from J; bases not matched to a gene: 7. Germline V lookup: CDR1 SGHRS, CDR2 YFSETQ. The CDR3 consists of 16 residues.

This clone showed up just a few times. This rearrangement joins TRBV19 to TRBJ2-6, with 7 bases that match TRBD1. Germline V gene lookup returns CDR1 LNHDA and CDR2 SQIVND (reference sequence). The ends lost 11 bases at V and 3 bases at J; junction bases unmatched: 10. The CDR3 loop spans 15 amino acids. The chain's CDR3 is CASHLQGVGANVLTF. For the CDR3, the DNA is TGTGCCTCACATCTTCAGGGGGTTGGGGCCAACGTCCTGACTTTC.

The chain joins TRBV19 to TRBJ2-6; D perhaps matches TRBD1 (6 bases). The CDR3 is 15 amino acids. The V and J ends lost 3 bases and 2 bases respectively, with 8 bases between them. Germline V gives CDR1 LNHDA, CDR2 SQIVND (reference sequence). The CDR3 here is CASSIPGAGANVLTF. In nucleotides, the CDR3 is TGTGCCAGTAGTATCCCAGGGGCTGGGGCCAACGTCCTGACTTTC.

This chain connects TRBV7-9 to TRBJ1-1; D gene ambiguous. The V gene lost 5 bases and the J gene lost 5 bases, with 15 bases spanning the gap. The V gene's germline CDR1 is SEHNR and CDR2 FQNEAQ (reference sequence). The length of the CDR3 is 14 residues. The DNA of the CDR3 is TGTGCCAGCAGCGAGGAGGGAGGGTATACTGAAGCTTTCTTT. Its translation is CASSEEGGYTEAFF. The full variable domain, completed using reference TRBV7-9 and TRBJ1-1, is DTGVSQNPRHKITKRGQNVTFRCDPISEHNRLYWYRQTLGQGPEFLTYFQNEAQLEKSRLLSDRFSAERPKGSFSTLEIQRTEQGDSAMYLCASSEEGGYTEAFFGQGTRLTVV.